Listed below are T cell receptor beta chains from one sample, sequenced in a study of T cell repertoires in cytomegalovirus infection. MiXCR, applied by TCRdb to the reads, yields one record per CDR3 protein. The repertoire holds just over 300,000 distinct CDR3 sequences, 15% to 20% seen once, with about 12% in the top ten. The sequenced sample was PBMCs. The receptor set was obtained from a human donor in good health (CMV status not recorded). Some clones in this sample may be carry-over from other donors' samples. Each CDR3 is given with its conserved first and last residue. D genes are given only for firm matches. The size field is filled for only some rows; it gives once, few, many or a size class.

j_gene | d_gene | v_gene | abundance | CDR3aa | CDR3nt
TRBJ2-6 | TRBD1 | TRBV7-3 | many | CASSPGTASGANVLTF | TGTGCCAGCAGCCCAGGGACAGCCTCTGGGGCCAACGTCCTGACTTTC
TRBJ1-1 | - | TRBV2 | few | CASKLTGSRGAFF | TGTGCCAGCAAATTGACAGGCAGCCGGGGAGCTTTCTTT
TRBJ2-3 | TRBD1 | TRBV20-1 | few | CSARSRQGSTDTQYF | TGCAGTGCTAGGAGTAGACAGGGAAGCACAGATACGCAGTATTTT
TRBJ2-3 | - | TRBV14 | - | CASSQVGTDTQYF | TGTGCCAGCAGCCAAGTTGGCACAGATACGCAGTATTTT
TRBJ2-3 | TRBD1 | TRBV20-1 | - | CSAQGQVRTDTQYF | TGCAGTGCCCAAGGACAGGTGCGCACAGATACGCAGTATTTT
TRBJ2-3 | - | TRBV7-9 | - | CASSSERTDTQYF | TGTGCCAGCAGCTCCGAAAGGACAGATACGCAGTATTTT
TRBJ1-4 | - | TRBV7-2 | many | CASSLAIYLLGATNEKLFF | TGTGCCAGCAGCTTAGCCATTTATCTCCTCGGGGCAACTAATGAAAAACTGTTTTTT
TRBJ2-3 | TRBD2 | TRBV7-3 | few | CASSNPSGSTDTQYF | TGTGCCAGCAGCAACCCTAGCGGGTCCACAGATACGCAGTATTTT
TRBJ2-6 | - | TRBV5-8 | - | CASNWGTGANVLTF | TGTGCCAGCAACTGGGGCACTGGGGCCAACGTCCTGACTTTC
TRBJ2-4 | - | TRBV7-8 | many | CASSLGNIQYF | TGTGCCAGCAGCTTAGGAAACATTCAGTACTTC
TRBJ2-1 | TRBD2 | TRBV14 | - | CASSRKGLAGNEQFF | TGTGCCAGCAGCCGAAAAGGACTAGCGGGCAATGAGCAGTTCTTC
TRBJ1-5 | - | TRBV28 | few | CASSRTGLPGPQHF | TGTGCCAGCAGTCGTACAGGCCTGCCCGGCCCCCAGCATTTT
TRBJ2-7 | - | TRBV18 | - | CASSPSQRTYEQYF | TGTGCCAGCTCACCGAGCCAGAGGACCTACGAGCAGTACTTC
TRBJ1-6 | TRBD1 | TRBV7-2 | many | CASSPRPGGNNSPLHF | TGTGCCAGCAGCCCACGGCCAGGGGGGAATAATTCACCCCTCCACTTT
TRBJ2-7 | - | TRBV2 | - | CASRLSSYEQYF | TGTGCCAGCAGGCTATCCTCCTACGAGCAGTACTTC
TRBJ1-2 | - | TRBV5-1 | - | CASSSGVDPREYGYTF | TGCGCCAGCAGCTCTGGAGTAGACCCCCGGGAGTATGGCTACACCTTC
TRBJ1-5 | - | TRBV20-1 | - | CSARPWTENSNQPQHF | TGCAGTGCTAGGCCCTGGACAGAAAATAGCAATCAGCCCCAGCATTTT
TRBJ2-1 | TRBD2 | TRBV7-2 | many | CASSPGSAGGIRYNEQFF | TGTGCCAGCAGCCCGGGGAGTGCGGGGGGAATCCGCTACAATGAGCAGTTCTTC
TRBJ2-2 | - | TRBV12-3/TRBV12-4 | - | CATKTGPPLRTGELFF | TGTGCCACCAAAACCGGCCCTCCATTGCGCACCGGGGAGCTGTTTTTT
TRBJ2-7 | TRBD1 | TRBV3-1 | - | CASSHGTGGGEQYF | TGTGCCAGCAGCCACGGGACAGGGGGCGGCGAGCAGTACTTC
TRBJ2-1 | - | TRBV20-1 | few | CSARGTTAAYNEQFF | TGCAGTGCTAGAGGGACGACGGCGGCCTACAATGAGCAGTTCTTC
TRBJ1-4 | - | TRBV28 | many | CASSLSRDLNEKLFF | TGTGCCAGCAGCTTGAGCAGGGACTTAAATGAAAAACTGTTTTTT
TRBJ2-1 | TRBD2 | TRBV9 | - | CATYPGTSHYNEQFF | TGTGCCACATACCCTGGGACTAGTCACTACAATGAGCAGTTCTTC
TRBJ2-5 | TRBD1 | TRBV19 | - | CASSIDLWDRGETQYF | TGTGCCAGTAGTATAGACCTCTGGGACAGGGGGGAGACCCAGTACTTC
TRBJ1-4 | TRBD1 | TRBV20-1 | - | CSARDTGGRGKLFF | TGCAGTGCTAGAGACACAGGGGGGAGAGGGAAACTGTTTTTT
TRBJ1-2 | TRBD1 | TRBV20-1 | - | CSAKPPERIQGARGYTF | TGCAGTGCTAAGCCCCCCGAGAGGATACAGGGGGCGCGTGGCTACACCTTC
TRBJ1-4 | TRBD1 | TRBV2 | - | CASSDGQERGEKLFF | TGTGCCAGCAGCGATGGACAGGAGAGGGGTGAAAAACTGTTTTTT
TRBJ2-1 | - | TRBV7-2 | many | CASSLGWSSGNEQFF | TGTGCCAGCAGCTTAGGGTGGAGTAGCGGCAATGAGCAGTTCTTC
TRBJ2-1 | - | TRBV5-6 | few | CASTSEGGRSYNEQFF | TGTGCCAGCACCTCTGAAGGGGGGCGCTCCTACAATGAGCAGTTCTTC
TRBJ2-7 | TRBD1 | TRBV18 | - | CASSQGQYSYEQYF | TGTGCCAGCTCACAGGGACAGTACTCCTACGAGCAGTACTTC
TRBJ1-5 | - | TRBV27 | - | CASSLRALNQPQHF | TGTGCCAGCAGCCTCCGGGCCCTCAATCAGCCCCAGCATTTT
TRBJ2-5 | TRBD1 | TRBV25-1 | few | CASNRGALLETQYF | TGTGCCAGCAACAGGGGGGCGCTTTTGGAGACCCAGTACTTC
TRBJ1-5 | - | TRBV28 | few | CASERAGRPQHF | TGTGCCAGCGAACGGGCCGGTCGACCCCAGCATTTT
TRBJ1-2 | - | TRBV7-2 | many | CASSFPGIVNGYTF | TGTGCCAGCAGCTTTCCCGGGATTGTGAATGGCTACACCTTC
TRBJ1-5 | - | TRBV28 | - | CASSLSGIQPQHF | TGTGCCAGCAGTTTGTCGGGGATTCAGCCCCAGCATTTT
TRBJ1-4 | TRBD1 | TRBV27 | few | CASSLLDRVGEKLFF | TGTGCCAGCAGCCTATTGGACAGGGTCGGGGAAAAACTGTTTTTT
TRBJ2-7 | - | TRBV20-1 | once | CSASRATGTYEQYF | TGCAGTGCTAGTCGGGCTACCGGGACCTACGAGCAGTACTTC
TRBJ1-3 | - | TRBV7-2 | few | CASSFYVEAGNTIYF | TGTGCCAGCAGCTTCTACGTGGAGGCGGGAAACACCATATATTTT
TRBJ2-1 | - | TRBV3-1 | - | CASSHWTAGVSVYNEQFF | TGTGCCAGCAGCCATTGGACAGCCGGAGTGTCTGTATACAATGAGCAGTTCTTC
TRBJ1-3 | - | TRBV6-2/TRBV6-3 | few | CASKLGNTIYF | TGTGCCAGCAAACTTGGAAACACCATATATTTT
TRBJ2-3 | TRBD2 | TRBV28 | many | CASSLGGVTDTQYF | TGTGCCAGCAGTTTAGGGGGGGTCACAGATACGCAGTATTTT
TRBJ1-1 | TRBD1 | TRBV12-5 | few | CASGLGQGLNTEAFF | TGTGCTAGTGGTTTGGGACAGGGGTTGAACACTGAAGCTTTCTTT
TRBJ2-1 | - | TRBV12-3/TRBV12-4 | - | CASSLAPQVYNEQFF | TGTGCCAGCAGTTTAGCCCCACAAGTCTACAATGAGCAGTTCTTC
TRBJ2-3 | TRBD1 | TRBV2 | few | CASSEVTGVPDTQYF | TGTGCCAGCAGTGAAGTAACAGGGGTCCCAGATACGCAGTATTTT
TRBJ1-5 | - | TRBV19 | many | CASSPNSNQPQHF | TGTGCCAGTAGTCCGAATAGCAATCAGCCCCAGCATTTT
TRBJ2-2 | - | TRBV19 | - | CASRVVVNTGELFF | TGTGCCAGTAGGGTAGTGGTGAACACCGGGGAGCTGTTTTTT
TRBJ2-3 | - | TRBV5-1 | few | CASSFSRFDTDTQYF | TGCGCCAGCAGCTTCAGTCGGTTTGATACAGATACGCAGTATTTT
TRBJ2-2 | TRBD2 | TRBV7-2 | many | CASSLTRTSGANTGELFF | TGTGCCAGCAGCTTGACCCGGACTAGCGGGGCGAACACCGGGGAGCTGTTTTTT
TRBJ2-4 | - | TRBV7-9 | few | CASSLGDIKNIQYF | TGTGCCAGCAGCTTAGGGGACATTAAAAACATTCAGTACTTC